These 21 T cell receptor beta chains originate from one sample sequenced in a study of blood T cell repertoires in COVID-19. Repertoires were generated with immunoSEQ multiplex PCR, while TCRdb's copy carries only in-frame clones and drops some. The sample records 120,000 to 150,000 clones, roughly 80% being singletons. Material for sequencing was peripheral blood. Receptors originate from a human donor in a cohort sampled during active COVID-19.

This chain connects TRBV27 to TRBJ2-5, with D possibly matching TRBD1 (6 bases). In germline, CDR1 is MNHEY, CDR2 SMNVEV (reference sequence). The CDR3 contains 14 residues. V was shortened by 5 bases and J by 7 bases, with 17 bases between the two germline ends. The CDR3 loop reads CASSANRARGTQYF. CDR3 nucleotide sequence: TGTGCCAGCAGTGCGAACAGGGCCCGAGGGACCCAGTACTTC.

The gene calls are TRBV5-6 and TRBJ2-5, with D maybe TRBD2 (6 bases). Germline V gives CDR1 SGHDT, CDR2 YYEEEE. The V gene lost 4 bases and the J gene lost 4 bases, with 11 bases spanning the gap. The CDR3 has 13 amino acids. This CDR3 is CASSRHGGETQYF. Written as DNA, the CDR3 is TGTGCCAGCAGCCGGCACGGGGGAGAGACCCAGTACTTC.

V gene TRBV11-2 combines with J gene TRBJ1-3, with D hard to call. CDR1 and CDR2 (germline): SGHAT, FQNNGV. Trimming removed 4 bases from V and 6 bases from J, with 10 bases in between. This CDR3 has 13 amino acids. The CDR3: CASSSPYTNTIYF. The CDR3 nucleotides are TGTGCCAGCAGCTCCCCCTATACAAACACCATATATTTT.

The rearrangement uses TRBV7-9 and TRBJ2-1; TRBD1 matches 7 bases. Germline V gives CDR1 SEHNR, CDR2 FQNEAQ (reference sequence). The junction had 6 bases not matched to a gene; V was cut back by 3 bases and J by 4 bases. The length of the CDR3 is 15 residues. CDR3 amino acids: CASSFLRQGYNEQFF. CDR3 DNA: TGTGCCAGCAGCTTCCTTCGACAGGGATACAATGAGCAGTTCTTC. The full variable domain, with the rest looked up from reference TRBV7-9 and TRBJ2-1, is DTGVSQNPRHKITKRGQNVTFRCDPISEHNRLYWYRQTLGQGPEFLTYFQNEAQLEKSRLLSDRFSAERPKGSFSTLEIQRTEQGDSAMYLCASSFLRQGYNEQFFGPGTRLTVL.

This chain links TRBV19 with TRBJ2-2; D gene ambiguous. Germline V gene lookup returns CDR1 LNHDA and CDR2 SQIVND (reference sequence). This CDR3 is 15 amino acids long. The V end lost 3 bases, the J end lost 0 bases, and 8 bases lay between the germline ends. As DNA, the CDR3 is TGTGCCAGTAGTATCCAAGACACGAACACCGGGGAGCTGTTTTTT. Residues: CASSIQDTNTGELFF.

The chain uses TRBV3-1 (or the pseudogene TRBV3-2) and TRBJ2-1, with a possible D match to TRBD1 (6 bases). The V gene lost 1 base and the J gene lost 4 bases, with 8 bases spanning the gap. From germline, CDR1 is LGHDT and CDR2 YNNKEL (reference sequence). The CDR3 totals 14 residues. In DNA, the CDR3 is TGTGCCAGCAGCCAAGCGGACAGTTACAATGAGCAGTTCTTC. Translated, it gives CASSQADSYNEQFF.

CDR3 nucleotide sequence: TGTGCCAGCAGCTTGCCTAACGGGGAGCTGTTTTTT. Translated, it gives CASSLPNGELFF. The chain is built from TRBV5-4 and TRBJ2-2; D is undetermined. V was trimmed by 1 base and J by 7 bases, leaving 5 bases between them. Germline CDR1 is SGHNT and CDR2 is YYREEE (reference sequence). The CDR3 consists of 12 residues.

This chain joins TRBV6-5 and TRBJ1-4, with 7 bases lining up with TRBD1. CDR1 and CDR2 from the germline V gene are MNHEY and SVGAGI. This CDR3 has 14 residues. J gave up 8 bases and V 5 bases, and 8 bases lay outside the gene matches. DNA for the CDR3: TGTGCCAGCAGTAAAAGAGGGGGCGGCGAAAAACTGTTTTTT. Encoded protein: CASSKRGGGEKLFF.

This chain joins TRBV3-1 (or the pseudogene TRBV3-2) and TRBJ1-2; D remains unclear. This CDR3 region has 13 residues. Trimming took 4 bases from V and 1 from J, leaving 7 bases between them. From germline, CDR1 is LGHDT and CDR2 YNNKEL (reference sequence). CDR3: CASSPSGNYGYTF. CDR3 bases: TGTGCCAGCAGCCCCTCGGGTAACTATGGCTACACCTTC.

This sequence joins TRBV5-1 and TRBJ1-1, with 7 bases aligning to TRBD1. Germline lookup yields CDR1 SGHRS and CDR2 YFSETQ. The CDR3 spans 16 residues. Germline trimming cut 4 bases from V and 0 bases from J; bases unmatched to any gene: 9. The CDR3 coding sequence is TGCGCCAGCAGCCCCTCGGGACAGAACATGAACACTGAAGCTTTCTTT. It specifies CASSPSGQNMNTEAFF. Full variable domain (outside the CDR3, taken from reference TRBV5-1 and TRBJ1-1): KAGVTQTPRYLIKTRGQQVTLSCSPISGHRSVSWYQQTPGQGLQFLFEYFSETQRNKGNFPGRFSGRQFSNSRSEMNVSTLELGDSALYLCASSPSGQNMNTEAFFGQGTRLTVV.

The genes are TRBV23-1 and TRBJ2-3, with D tentatively TRBD2 (7 bases). TRBV23-1 is designated an ORF whose function remains uncertain. The CDR3 is 16 amino acids. V lost 11 bases and J lost 1, with 22 bases in between. CDR3 sequence: CAGKTGMLAGTDTQYF. Written as DNA, the CDR3 is TGCGCCGGAAAAACAGGGATGCTAGCGGGCACAGATACGCAGTATTTT.

The chain has TRBV2 and TRBJ2-4; D possibly corresponds to TRBD2 (7 bases). This CDR3 spans 16 amino acids. V was shortened by 3 bases and J by 5 bases, with 17 bases between the two germline ends. Looked up from germline, CDR1 is SNHLY and CDR2 is FYNNEI. As DNA, the CDR3 is TGTGCCAGCAGTGAGTCGGTGGGGGGGCCGGAAAACATTCAGTACTTC. As protein: CASSESVGGPENIQYF.

This clone was detected a few times. This sequence joins TRBV27 and TRBJ2-2, with TRBD2 as a possible D gene (6 bases). The CDR3 has 15 residues. Trimming pared 6 bases from V and 5 bases from J, leaving 16 bases between. CDR1 and CDR2 from the germline V gene are MNHEY and SMNVEV (reference sequence). The CDR3 region is CASRPGLRQTGELFF. CDR3 sequence (DNA): TGTGCCAGCAGACCGGGACTCCGTCAGACCGGGGAGCTGTTTTTT.

This chain joins TRBV3-1 (or the pseudogene TRBV3-2) and TRBJ1-4; D remains ambiguous. The V end lost 0 bases, the J end lost 5 bases, and 13 bases lay between the germline ends. The CDR3 consists of 16 residues. In germline, CDR1 is LGHDT, CDR2 YNNKEL (reference sequence). The CDR3 region is CASSQDWQKMNEKLFF. CDR3 DNA: TGTGCCAGCAGCCAAGATTGGCAAAAGATGAATGAAAAACTGTTTTTT.

CDR3 residues: CASSGLSNTEAFF. DNA for the CDR3: TGTGCCAGCAGCGGACTCTCGAACACTGAAGCTTTCTTT. V is TRBV7-9 and J is TRBJ1-1; the D is unclear. The CDR3 consists of 13 residues. The V and J ends lost 5 bases and 1 base respectively, with 8 bases between them. From germline, CDR1 is SEHNR and CDR2 FQNEAQ (reference sequence). Variable domain in full (rest from reference TRBV7-9 and TRBJ1-1): DTGVSQNPRHKITKRGQNVTFRCDPISEHNRLYWYRQTLGQGPEFLTYFQNEAQLEKSRLLSDRFSAERPKGSFSTLEIQRTEQGDSAMYLCASSGLSNTEAFFGQGTRLTVV.

The genes are TRBV19 and TRBJ1-4; a weak D match, TRBD1 (5 bases). The CDR3 is made up of 16 amino acids. V lost 2 bases to trimming and J lost 7 bases, with 17 bases between them. Germline CDR1 and CDR2: LNHDA and SQIVND (reference sequence). The CDR3 sequence: CASSIRVDRRGEKLFF. The DNA for the CDR3 is TGTGCCAGTAGTATACGGGTTGATAGAAGGGGTGAAAAACTGTTTTTT. The full variable domain, its missing parts supplied by reference TRBV19 and TRBJ1-4, is DGGITQSPKYLFRKEGQNVTLSCEQNLNHDAMYWYRQDPGQGLRLIYYSQIVNDFQKGDIAEGYSVSREKKESFPLTVTSAQKNPTAFYLCASSIRVDRRGEKLFFGSGTQLSVL.

V usage is TRBV28 and J usage is TRBJ1-1, with D hard to call. The CDR3 loop spans 14 amino acids. Germline V CDR1 and CDR2: MDHEN, SYDVKM. V lost 6 bases, J lost 5 bases, and 16 bases lay in between. The CDR3 region is CASSPRRAGTEAFF. The DNA for the CDR3 is TGTGCCAGCAGCCCGCGGAGGGCTGGAACTGAAGCTTTCTTT.

CDR3 protein: CASRADRAAFF. CDR3 DNA sequence: TGTGCCAGCCGGGCTGACAGGGCAGCTTTCTTT. J is TRBJ1-1 and V is TRBV6-5; 7 bases fit TRBD1. This CDR3 is 11 amino acids long. With V trimmed by 8 bases and J by 10 bases, 7 bases remained unmatched. Germline-derived CDR1 and CDR2 are MNHEY and SVGAGI.

The chain carries TRBV11-2 and TRBJ2-2, with 8 nucleotides matching TRBD1. J was trimmed by 6 bases and V by 3 bases; bases with no gene match: 6. CDR1 and CDR2 (germline): SGHAT, FQNNGV. This CDR3 spans 15 amino acids. CDR3 loop: CASSFSRGQSGELFF. The CDR3 coding sequence is TGTGCCAGCAGCTTTAGCAGGGGGCAATCCGGGGAGCTGTTTTTT.

This clone is a singleton in its sample. The chain carries TRBV19 and TRBJ2-2; no firm D call. V dropped 3 bases and J dropped 2 bases, with 10 bases sitting between them. Germline lookup yields CDR1 LNHDA and CDR2 SQIVND (reference sequence). CDR3 length equals 15 residues. This CDR3 is CASSMRQSNTGELFF. Here the CDR3 DNA reads TGTGCCAGTAGTATGCGGCAGAGTAACACCGGGGAGCTGTTTTTT.

The rearrangement joins TRBV7-9 to TRBJ1-2, with D tentatively TRBD1 (5 bases). The CDR3 has 17 residues. The ends were cut back, 5 bases at V and 1 base at J, with 20 bases in the middle. CDR1 is SEHNR and CDR2 is FQNEAQ in the germline V gene (reference sequence). The CDR3 DNA follows: TGTGCCAGCAGCCGCCTAAGGGGCCCGAGTGGTAACTATGGCTACACCTTC. Translated: CASSRLRGPSGNYGYTF.